A single sample gave rise to the 7 T cell receptor beta chains below, sequenced in a study of tumor-infiltrating lymphocytes in primary liver carcinoma. Priming with a constant-region primer yielded TCR beta cDNA from around 0.45 ug total RNA. Three rounds of nested multiplex PCR with slightly modified ARM-PCR produced TCR beta libraries. Rounds one and two of PCR, each of approximately 11 cycles, were primed with TRBV1-TRBV30 forward primers and a C-beta reverse primer. One entry per CDR3 protein, called by TCRdb with MiXCR from the multiplex PCR reads. The repertoire holds hundreds of thousands of distinct CDR3 sequences, with roughly 60% as singletons. Unsorted whole blood yielded blood RNA, and germline DNA was extracted as well. Sequenced: peripheral blood. Receptors were obtained from a woman aged 25 to 39 with primary liver carcinoma and hepatitis B virus infection.

In the case of this clonotype: One end of the junction does not line up with germline, which may come from a read error. This rearrangement joins TRBV12-3 or TRBV12-4 to TRBJ1-5; weak D call: TRBD1 (5 bases). CDR3 length: 15 amino acids. The CDR3 sequence: CVSSSSTNRNQPQHF. CDR3 DNA: TGTGTCAGCAGTTCTAGCACTAACAGGAATCAGCCCCAGCATTTT.

The chain couples TRBV6-2 or TRBV6-3 to TRBJ2-1; the D gene is possibly TRBD1 (5 bases). Germline assignment: CDR1 MNHEY and CDR2 SVGEGT. Trimming shortened V by 7 bases and J by 0 bases, and 13 bases separated the two germline ends. This CDR3 has 15 amino acids. CDR3 in amino acids: CASTSDSFSYNEQFF. CDR3 coding DNA: TGTGCCAGCACCTCAGACAGCTTCTCCTACAATGAGCAGTTCTTC.

This clonotype was seen only a few times. The chain links TRBV12-3 or TRBV12-4 to TRBJ2-2, with 14 bases identical to TRBD2. Trimming cost V 5 bases and J 7 bases; bases outside gene matches: 9. The CDR3 runs to 17 residues. The DNA of the CDR3 is TGTGCCAGCAGTCCATTGGGACTAGCGGGAGCTTTCGGGGAGCTGTTTTTT. Protein sequence: CASSPLGLAGAFGELFF.

CDR3 amino acids: CARGERYNLDTQYF. The CDR3 bases are TGTGCCAGGGGGGAGCGGTACAATCTGGATACGCAGTATTTT. The rearrangement uses TRBV6-1 and TRBJ2-3, with D perhaps being TRBD1 or TRBD2 (5 bases each). Germline V gene lookup returns CDR1 MNHNS and CDR2 SASEGT. This CDR3 has 14 residues. Trimming took 9 bases from V and 6 from J, leaving 19 bases between them.

This clonotype has just one count. It may be a read error: a sequence one base away is much more abundant. This sequence joins TRBV6-1 and TRBJ2-2; weak D call: TRBD2 (5 bases). Germline loops: CDR1 MNHNS, CDR2 SASEGT. The CDR3 has 15 amino acids. The DNA for the CDR3 is TGTGCCAGCTGTGATCACGGGATCCCCGTTGGGGAGCTGTTTTTT. Translated: CASCDHGIPVGELFF.

J is TRBJ2-3 and V is TRBV14, with no clear D. The CDR3 covers 12 residues. Trimming stripped 4 bases from V and 8 bases from J, with 10 bases between. Germline V CDR1 and CDR2: SGHDN, FVKESK. CDR3 DNA: TGTGCCAGCAGCCGTACCCCGTCTACGCAGTATTTT. Translating gives CASSRTPSTQYF.

This clonotype was recorded at least ten times. The chain employs TRBV6-5 and TRBJ1-5; D ambiguous. V shed 3 bases and J shed 5 bases, with 8 bases lying between them. The CDR3 is made up of 13 amino acids. From germline, CDR1 is MNHEY and CDR2 SVGAGI. The CDR3 DNA is TGTGCCAGCAGTTATGCCGGGGATCAGCCCCAGCATTTT. Residues: CASSYAGDQPQHF.